This T cell receptor (beta chain) stems from a study of blood T cell repertoires in COVID-19. Only in-frame clones appear in the TCRdb table, and some are missing; sequencing was by immunoSEQ multiplex PCR. The sample includes under 300,000 clones, roughly 87% of them seen just once. CDR3 length equals 16 residues. Per the germline V gene, CDR1 is GTSNPN and CDR2 is SVGIG (reference sequence). V gave up 2 bases and J gave up 1 base, with 15 bases separating them. The TCR comes from a woman aged 30 to 39 with acute or convalescent COVID-19. Sequenced input: peripheral blood. The rearrangement links TRBV30 to TRBJ1-5, with D perhaps TRBD1 (5 bases). CDR3 sequence: CAWSRWGGLSNQPQHF. CDR3 sequence (DNA): TGTGCCTGGAGTAGGTGGGGCGGATTAAGCAATCAGCCCCAGCATTTT.